This entry lists 13 T cell receptor beta chains sequenced from one sample in a study of blood T cell repertoires in COVID-19. Sequencing was performed with immunoSEQ multiplex PCR; in TCRdb, only in-frame clones are kept and a portion is missing. The sample has 210,000 or so clones, under 85% seen once; the top ten hold 1.8%. The sequencing sample was made of PBMCs or T cells enriched from blood (not recorded which). The receptors derive from a man aged 55-75 years who had recovered from COVID-19.

This chain connects TRBV7-2 to TRBJ1-6; D remains unclear. Germline CDR1 reads SGHTA; CDR2 reads FQGNSA. The length of the CDR3 is 14 residues. V lost 3 bases, J lost 5 bases, and 8 bases lay in between. The DNA of the CDR3 is TGTGCCAGCAGCTTGGCACCGAATAATTCACCCCTCCACTTT. Encoded protein: CASSLAPNNSPLHF.

The chain joins TRBV7-6 to TRBJ2-5; 10 positions match TRBD2. The CDR3 covers 18 residues. From germline, CDR1 is SGHVS and CDR2 FNYEAQ. With 5 bases clipped from V and 4 bases from J, the junction kept 16 bases outside the gene matches. The CDR3: CASSPPRVVAGGGETQYF. The CDR3 DNA reads TGTGCCAGCAGCCCCCCAAGGGTAGTAGCGGGGGGTGGAGAGACCCAGTACTTC.

DNA of the CDR3: TGTGCCAGCAGCGTAAAGGAGGGAGGAACTGAAGCTTTCTTT. It encodes CASSVKEGGTEAFF. This sequence joins TRBV3-1 (or the pseudogene TRBV3-2) and TRBJ1-1; no clear D gene. There are 14 residues in the CDR3. Germline V gene data show CDR1 as LGHDT and CDR2 as YNNKEL (reference sequence). Trimming pared 5 bases from V and 5 bases from J, leaving 15 bases between.

Note on this clone: At one end, the junction sequence differs from germline, possibly due to a read error. The gene calls are TRBV7-2 and TRBJ1-2, with 10 bases aligning to TRBD1. Per the germline V gene, CDR1 is SGHTA and CDR2 is FQGNSA. There are 16 residues in the CDR3. This chain's CDR3 is CASRLEGTGANYGYTF. CDR3 sequence (DNA): TGTGCCAGCAGATTAGAGGGGACAGGGGCTAACTATGGCTACACCTTC.

This clone was seen a handful of times. The identical CDR3 is also encoded by other nucleotide sequences in the sample. The chain employs TRBV5-4 and TRBJ1-5, with unresolved D. The CDR3 covers 14 residues. Trimming took 0 bases from V and 0 from J, leaving 4 bases between them. Per germline, CDR1 SGHNT and CDR2 YYREEE (reference sequence). The CDR3 region has the DNA TGTGCCAGCAGCTTGGCCGGTAGCAATCAGCCCCAGCATTTT. It is translated as CASSLAGSNQPQHF.

The rearrangement joins TRBV5-1 to TRBJ2-5, with 10 bases aligning to TRBD1. Germline loops: CDR1 SGHRS, CDR2 YFSETQ. CDR3 length equals 16 residues. The V segment lost 4 bases and the J segment 4 bases; nucleotides outside the gene matches: 10. In DNA form, the CDR3 reads TGCGCCAGCAGCCCGGACAGGGGGAGCTTCACAGAGACCCAGTACTTC. Its protein product is CASSPDRGSFTETQYF.

The chain combines TRBV29-1 with TRBJ1-2; 7 nucleotides agree with TRBD1. Germline V CDR1 and CDR2: SQVTM, ANQGSEA. With 5 bases clipped from V and 4 bases from J, the junction kept 4 bases outside the gene matches. The CDR3 has 12 amino acids. CDR3 region: CSVRQGSYGYTF. CDR3 sequence (DNA): TGCAGCGTTCGACAGGGCTCCTATGGCTACACCTTC.

CDR3 amino acids: CASSQDRTGTGATNEKLFF. DNA of the CDR3: TGCGCCAGCAGCCAAGACAGGACCGGGACAGGTGCAACTAATGAAAAACTGTTTTTT. V and J are TRBV4-3 and TRBJ1-4; TRBD1 matches 8 bases. The CDR3 is made up of 19 amino acids. The V gene end was trimmed by 0 bases and the J gene end by 0 bases; junction bases not matched to a gene: 9. Germline loops: CDR1 LGHNA, CDR2 YSLEER.

This clone has only one observation. This chain joins TRBV4-2 and TRBJ1-1, with unresolved D. There are 17 residues in the CDR3. V shed 0 bases and J shed 3 bases, with 17 bases lying between them. CDR1 and CDR2 from the germline V gene are LGHNA and YNFKEQ. CDR3 coding DNA: TGTGCCAGCAGCCAAGAGGCTTTCGACCTCGGGGACACTGAAGCTTTCTTT. It encodes CASSQEAFDLGDTEAFF.

Points on this clone: The same CDR3 is also encoded by other DNA sequences in this sample. The chain couples TRBV10-3 to TRBJ1-2, with D perhaps matching TRBD1 (6 bases). V dropped 0 bases and J dropped 4 bases, with 6 bases sitting between them. Germline V gives CDR1 ENHRY, CDR2 SYGVKD. This CDR3 contains 13 residues. Written as DNA, the CDR3 is TGTGCCATCAGTGAGTCAGGGGGCTATGGCTACACCTTC. Translation gives CAISESGGYGYTF.

The chain has TRBV18 and TRBJ1-1; TRBD1 matches at 8 bases. Unmatched junction bases numbered 4, after V lost 0 bases and J lost 1 base. Germline V gene sequence: CDR1 KGHSH, CDR2 LQKENI. CDR3 length: 16 residues. The CDR3 DNA reads as TGTGCCAGCTCACCACCCAGGGGGCGCGGGAACACTGAAGCTTTCTTT. Protein: CASSPPRGRGNTEAFF.

A word on this clone: Relative to the germline gene, one junction end is altered; a read error may explain this. The chain combines TRBV13 with TRBJ2-7; 7 bases fit TRBD1. Germline lookup yields CDR1 PRHDT and CDR2 FYEKMQ (reference sequence). CDR3 length equals 13 residues. The CDR3 region is CASSLFGTEGQHF. CDR3 sequence (DNA): TGTGCCAGCAGCTTATTTGGGACAGAGGGGCAGCACTTC.

CDR3 in amino acids: CASTNTGTNTDTQYF. The CDR3 DNA is TGCGCCAGCACCAATACCGGGACAAACACAGATACGCAGTATTTT. This rearrangement joins TRBV5-1 to TRBJ2-3; tentatively, D is TRBD1 (6 bases). The V and J ends lost 6 bases and 2 bases respectively, with 16 bases between them. The CDR3 covers 15 residues. CDR1 and CDR2 from the germline V gene are SGHRS and YFSETQ.